A selection of T cell receptor beta chains follows, all from one sample in a study of CD8+ T cells in alopecia areata. Only in-frame clones appear in the TCRdb table, and some are missing; sequencing was by immunoSEQ multiplex PCR. Among a few hundred thousand clones listed, under 40% were seen once. Sequenced material: CD4+ T cells sorted from blood, taken around week 34, from a patient treated with tofacitinib. The receptors come from a human donor with alopecia areata. The CDR3 runs from the conserved cysteine through the conserved F or W. Fields, in order: D gene, V gene, clone size, J gene, CDR3 DNA, CDR3 protein. The D gene is left open where the match is weak. Rows give clone size only sometimes, using once, few, many, or a class for an expanded clone.

TRBD1	TRBV6-5	few	TRBJ2-2	TGTGCCAGCAACCCGGACAGGGCAAGGGCCGGGGAGCTGTTTTTT	CASNPDRARAGELFF
NA	TRBV14	few	TRBJ1-1	TGTGCCAGCAGCCAAGGTCGCGGACTGAACACTGAAGCTTTCTTT	CASSQGRGLNTEAFF
TRBD2	TRBV30	NA	TRBJ2-1	TGTGCCTGGAGTGTACCGGGACTAGCGGGAGTGTGGTACAATGAGCAGTTCTTC	CAWSVPGLAGVWYNEQFF
NA	TRBV25-1	few	TRBJ2-1	TGTGCCAGCAGCCGGGACTCGGGGATTTCCTACAATGAGCAGTTCTTC	CASSRDSGISYNEQFF
NA	TRBV30	few	TRBJ1-4	TGTGCCTGGGACCCGGGAAATGAAAAACTGTTTTTT	CAWDPGNEKLFF
TRBD2	TRBV30	NA	TRBJ2-3	TGTGCCTGGAGTGTGAAACGGGGCGGGAGAGGTGGTACGCAGTATTTT	CAWSVKRGGRGGTQYF
TRBD1	TRBV15	NA	TRBJ2-4	TGTGCCACCAGCAGAGGGGGACAGGGGGCTCCCAAAAACATTCAGTACTTC	CATSRGGQGAPKNIQYF
TRBD2	TRBV5-1	NA	TRBJ2-7	TGCGCCAGCAGCCCCGGCGGGGGTGGCTCCTACGAGCAGTACTTC	CASSPGGGGSYEQYF
NA	TRBV6-4	few	TRBJ2-3	TGTGCCAGCAGTGTAGAAGGAGGGCAGACAGATACGCAGTATTTT	CASSVEGGQTDTQYF
NA	TRBV29-1	NA	TRBJ2-7	TGCAGCGTCCGACAGAACTCCTACTTTTACGAGCAGTACTTC	CSVRQNSYFYEQYF
NA	TRBV11-2	few	TRBJ2-7	TGTGCCAGCAGCTTAGACTACGAGCAGTACTTC	CASSLDYEQYF
TRBD2	TRBV25-1	NA	TRBJ2-4	TGTGCCACCCAGAGGGCGGGAGGCCCCGAAAACATTCAGTACTTC	CATQRAGGPENIQYF
TRBD1	TRBV18	few	TRBJ2-7	TGTGCCAGCTCACCGGACAGGGAGTCCTACGAGCAGTACTTC	CASSPDRESYEQYF
TRBD1	TRBV9	NA	TRBJ1-5	TGTGCCAGCAGCGTACGGACAGGGGAAGGCAATCAGCCCCAGCATTTT	CASSVRTGEGNQPQHF
NA	TRBV27	NA	TRBJ2-3	TGTGCCAGCAGTCGTCAGGGCCTCAGCACAGATACGCAGTATTTT	CASSRQGLSTDTQYF
NA	TRBV5-5	NA	TRBJ2-1	TGTGCCAGCAGCTTGACGGTGAGCTCCTACAATGAGCAGTTCTTC	CASSLTVSSYNEQFF
NA	TRBV7-7	NA	TRBJ2-2	TGTGCTAGCAGCTTAGGCGGACTCCTCACCGGGGAGCTGTTTTTT	CASSLGGLLTGELFF
NA	TRBV5-1	few	TRBJ2-3	TGCGCCAGCAGCTTGGACCGGGGGAGCACAGATACGCAGTATTTT	CASSLDRGSTDTQYF
TRBD1	TRBV4-2	few	TRBJ1-5	TGTGCCAGCAGCTCAGCCGACAGGGAAGGGCAGCCCCAGCATTTT	CASSSADREGQPQHF
NA	TRBV5-1	NA	TRBJ2-3	TGCGCCAGCAGCTCTTATAACGTCCGGAGTGGAGCGGATACGCAGTATTTT	CASSSYNVRSGADTQYF
TRBD2	TRBV27	few	TRBJ2-3	TGTGCCAGCAGTCCCTGGGGAGCGGGAGAGGAGGATACGCAGTATTTT	CASSPWGAGEEDTQYF
NA	TRBV6-5	NA	TRBJ1-2	TGTGCCAGCAGTTACTCCGTGGCAACAATAAAGAATGGCTACACCTTC	CASSYSVATIKNGYTF
NA	TRBV14	NA	TRBJ2-6	TGTGCCAGCAGCCAATCACGGAGCTCTGGGGCCAACGTCCTGACTTTC	CASSQSRSSGANVLTF
NA	TRBV5-1	few	TRBJ1-1	TGCGCCAGCAGCTTGGATCGGGGGGCGGACACTGAAGCTTTCTTT	CASSLDRGADTEAFF
NA	TRBV11-2	few	TRBJ2-5	TGTGCCAGCAGCTACCGACTAGGGGGCCTGGAGACCCAGTACTTC	CASSYRLGGLETQYF
NA	TRBV10-3	NA	TRBJ2-3	TGTGCCATCAGTGAAGCTAGCCGGGCAGATACGCAGTATTTT	CAISEASRADTQYF
NA	TRBV5-1	few	TRBJ2-3	TGCGCCAGCAGCTTGGCCCTGACCGGATTCAGCGCAGATACGCAGTATTTT	CASSLALTGFSADTQYF
TRBD1	TRBV29-1	NA	TRBJ1-5	TGCAGCGTTGCCGAGGGACAGGCCAATCAGCCCCAGCATTTT	CSVAEGQANQPQHF
TRBD2	TRBV6-6	few	TRBJ2-1	TGTGCCAGCAGTTACTCGAGCGGGAGGATGGCTGAGCAGTTCTTC	CASSYSSGRMAEQFF
NA	TRBV29-1	NA	TRBJ2-7	TGCAGCGTTCGGCGGATACTCTCCTACGAGCAGTACTTC	CSVRRILSYEQYF
NA	TRBV7-2	NA	TRBJ1-5	TGTGCCAGCAGCCCACGTAATCAGCCCCAGCATTTT	CASSPRNQPQHF
TRBD1	TRBV7-9	NA	TRBJ1-1	TGTGCCAGCAGCTCCGGACAGGGGCGGGGAGCTTTCTTT	CASSSGQGRGAFF
TRBD1	TRBV7-8	NA	TRBJ2-4	TGTGCCAGCAGCTTAGCTCCGTGGACAGGGTCCAAAAACATTCAGTACTTC	CASSLAPWTGSKNIQYF
NA	TRBV25-1	once	TRBJ1-2	TGTGCCAGCAGTGATGGAGGACGGGCCTTCTATGGCTACACCTTC	CASSDGGRAFYGYTF
TRBD2	TRBV30	NA	TRBJ2-1	TGTGCCTGGAGGCGGAGGAGGGGAGACGGGGGGGCCAATGAGCAGTTCTTC	CAWRRRRGDGGANEQFF
TRBD2	TRBV30	NA	TRBJ2-2	TGTGCCTGGAGTGGGCTAGCGGGAGGATCCGGGGAGCTGTTTTTT	CAWSGLAGGSGELFF
TRBD1	TRBV27	NA	TRBJ2-7	TGTGCCAGCACGGGACAGGGAAGGTCCTACGAGCAGTACTTC	CASTGQGRSYEQYF
NA	TRBV30	NA	TRBJ1-5	TGTGCCTGGAGCACAGGGCGGGGTAAGGGCAATCAGCCCCAGCATTTT	CAWSTGRGKGNQPQHF
NA	TRBV2	NA	TRBJ1-4	TGTGCCAGCAGATATGAAAAACTGTTTTTT	CASRYEKLFF
TRBD1	TRBV4-1	NA	TRBJ1-3	TGCGCCAGCAGCCAGACAGGGGGAAACACCATATATTTT	CASSQTGGNTIYF
NA	TRBV28	NA	TRBJ2-3	TGTGCCAGCAGTTCGGACAGAGGGACAGATACGCAGTATTTT	CASSSDRGTDTQYF
TRBD1	TRBV30	NA	TRBJ2-6	TGTGCCTGGAGTGGCCCGGGACAGCCGGGGATCGGGGCCAACGTCCTAACTTTC	CAWSGPGQPGIGANVLTF
NA	TRBV10-3	NA	TRBJ2-2	TGTGCCATCAGTGCTGGTGGGGCCGGGGAGCTGTTTTTT	CAISAGGAGELFF
NA	TRBV29-1	NA	TRBJ1-2	TGCAGCGTTGTACAGGGTTATGGCTACACCTTC	CSVVQGYGYTF
NA	TRBV30	NA	TRBJ1-2	TGTGCCTGGAGTGTACGTCAGGGATGGGGCTACACCTTC	CAWSVRQGWGYTF
TRBD1	TRBV6-6	once	TRBJ1-1	TGTGCCAGCAGTCCCCTGGGACAGGAGATGAACACTGAAGCTTTCTTT	CASSPLGQEMNTEAFF
NA	TRBV15	NA	TRBJ1-2	TGTGCCACCAGCAGAGACGGCAGCCTGGGTTATGGCTACACCTTC	CATSRDGSLGYGYTF
NA	TRBV6-5	NA	TRBJ2-3	TGTGCCAGCAGTTCTCTGTCCCGAGGGGGCACAGATACGCAGTATTTT	CASSSLSRGGTDTQYF
NA	TRBV11-1	NA	TRBJ2-3	TGTGCCAGCAGCTCCCCTCGGGGGGCGGATACGCAGTATTTT	CASSSPRGADTQYF
TRBD1	TRBV4-1	few	TRBJ1-1	TGCGCCAGCAGCCCTATGACAGGGGGTATGAACACTGAAGCTTTCTTT	CASSPMTGGMNTEAFF
NA	TRBV30	NA	TRBJ1-1	TGTGCCTGGAGTAGGGTCACTGAAGCTTTCTTT	CAWSRVTEAFF
NA	TRBV10-3	NA	TRBJ2-1	TGTGCCATCAGTGACTATGCCATCAATGAGCAGTTCTTC	CAISDYAINEQFF
TRBD1	TRBV7-2	few	TRBJ1-2	TGTGCCAGCAGCCAGGGACAGGGGCAGGGCTACACCTTC	CASSQGQGQGYTF
NA	TRBV23-1	few	TRBJ1-1	TGCGCCAGCAGTCAATGTCAGGGCGTGAGGGCTGAAGCTTTCTTT	CASSQCQGVRAEAFF